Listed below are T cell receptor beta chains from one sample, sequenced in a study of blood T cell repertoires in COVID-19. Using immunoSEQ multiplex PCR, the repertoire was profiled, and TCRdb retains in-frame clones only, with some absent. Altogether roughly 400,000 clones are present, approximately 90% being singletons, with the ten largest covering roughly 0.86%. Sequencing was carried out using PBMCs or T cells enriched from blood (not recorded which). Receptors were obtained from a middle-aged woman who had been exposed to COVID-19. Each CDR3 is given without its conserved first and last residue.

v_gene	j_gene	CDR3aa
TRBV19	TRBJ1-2	ASRDRISDGYT
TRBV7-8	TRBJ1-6	ASSLADSPLH
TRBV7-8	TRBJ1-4	ASSLLGATNEKLF
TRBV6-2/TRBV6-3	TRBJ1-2	ASSRDRSWNYGYT
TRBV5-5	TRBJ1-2	ASSSSLETGAFYGYT
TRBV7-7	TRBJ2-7	ASSLAPVTSGTYEQY
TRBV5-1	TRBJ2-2	ASSRGPPNTGELF
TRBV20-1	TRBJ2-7	SASPRDISYEQY
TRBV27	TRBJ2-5	ASSLSMTSRETQY
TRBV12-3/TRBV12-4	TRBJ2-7	ASSVQSSYEQY
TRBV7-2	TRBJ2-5	ASSLAGLAGGESKPY
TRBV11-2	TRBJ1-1	ASSTVDNPFKAF
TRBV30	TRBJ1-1	AWRGRGETEAF
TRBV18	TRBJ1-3	ASSRETGTGVTTIY
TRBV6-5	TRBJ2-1	ASSYVGTSGNEQF
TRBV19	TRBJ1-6	ASSLLGSDSPLH
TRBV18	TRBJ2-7	ASSDRSYEQY
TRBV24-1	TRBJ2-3	ATDEKLAGAPITDTQY
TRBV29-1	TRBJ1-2	SFDTGDYGYT
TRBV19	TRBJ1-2	ASTLDRGRIYGYT
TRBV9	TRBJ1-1	ASSLSGGITEAF
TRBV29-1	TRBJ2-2	SAGLREGAGELF
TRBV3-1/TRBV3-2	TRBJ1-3	ASSPPLGDTIY
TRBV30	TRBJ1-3	AWSNLGASGNTIY
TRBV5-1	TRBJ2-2	ASSLEGRGTAGELF
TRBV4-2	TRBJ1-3	ASSKTGQSSGNTIY
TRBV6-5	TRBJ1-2	ASSYSPGYYGYT
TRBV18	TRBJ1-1	ASSPGQGAYTEAF
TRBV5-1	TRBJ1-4	ASSLSQGRSNEKLF
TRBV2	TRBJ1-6	ASNRRQGNNSPLH
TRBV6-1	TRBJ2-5	ASSALSGGGRIFRETQY
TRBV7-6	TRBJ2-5	ASSLADRGETQY
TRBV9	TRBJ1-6	ASSVVGGSPLH
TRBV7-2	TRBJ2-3	ASSLRQSTDTQY
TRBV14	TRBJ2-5	ASSQFFPNRAQETQY
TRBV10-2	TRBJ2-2	ASSESMIGRGLTGELF
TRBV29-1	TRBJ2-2	SVEQSGRSTGELF
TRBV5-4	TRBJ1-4	ASSVGQGINEKLF
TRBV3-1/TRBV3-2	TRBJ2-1	ASSQGKAPEQF
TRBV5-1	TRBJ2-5	ASSTRGYQETQY
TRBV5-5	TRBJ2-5	ASSLALETQY
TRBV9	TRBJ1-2	ASRPGQGLYGYT
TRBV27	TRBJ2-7	ASSLETLAYEQY